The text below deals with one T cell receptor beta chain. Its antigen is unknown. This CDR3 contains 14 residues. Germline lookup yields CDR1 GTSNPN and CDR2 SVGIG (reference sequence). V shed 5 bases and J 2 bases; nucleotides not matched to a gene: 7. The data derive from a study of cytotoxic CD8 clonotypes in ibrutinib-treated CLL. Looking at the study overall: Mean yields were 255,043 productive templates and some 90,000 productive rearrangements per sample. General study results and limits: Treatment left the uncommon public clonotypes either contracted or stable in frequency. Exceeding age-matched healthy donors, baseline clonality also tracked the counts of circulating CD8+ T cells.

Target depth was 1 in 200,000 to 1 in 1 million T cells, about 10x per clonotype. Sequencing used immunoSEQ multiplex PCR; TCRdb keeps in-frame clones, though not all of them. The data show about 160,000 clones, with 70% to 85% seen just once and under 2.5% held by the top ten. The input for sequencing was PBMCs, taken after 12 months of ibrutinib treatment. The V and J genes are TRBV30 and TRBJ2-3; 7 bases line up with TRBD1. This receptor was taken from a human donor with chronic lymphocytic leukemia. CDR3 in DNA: TGTGCCTGGGCTACCGGGACAGCCACAGATACGCAGTATTTT. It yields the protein CAWATGTATDTQYF. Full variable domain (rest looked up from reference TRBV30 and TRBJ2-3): SQTIHQWPATLVQPVGSPLSLECTVEGTSNPNLYWYRQAAGRGLQLLFYSVGIGQISSEVPQNLSASRPQDRQFILSSKKLLLSDSGFYLCAWATGTATDTQYFGPGTRLTVL.